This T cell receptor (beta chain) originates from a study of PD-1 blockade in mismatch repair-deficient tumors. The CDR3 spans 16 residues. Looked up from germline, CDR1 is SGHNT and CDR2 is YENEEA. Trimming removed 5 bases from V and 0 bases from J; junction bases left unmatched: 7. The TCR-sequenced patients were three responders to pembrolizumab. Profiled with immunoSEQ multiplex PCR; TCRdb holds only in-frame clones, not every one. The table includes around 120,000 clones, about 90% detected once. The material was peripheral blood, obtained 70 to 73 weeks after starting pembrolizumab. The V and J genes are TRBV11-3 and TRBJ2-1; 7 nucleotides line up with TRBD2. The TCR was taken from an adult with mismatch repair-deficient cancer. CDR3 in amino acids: CASSPQGGSSYNEQFF. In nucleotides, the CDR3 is TGTGCCAGCAGCCCGCAGGGCGGGAGCTCCTACAATGAGCAGTTCTTC.